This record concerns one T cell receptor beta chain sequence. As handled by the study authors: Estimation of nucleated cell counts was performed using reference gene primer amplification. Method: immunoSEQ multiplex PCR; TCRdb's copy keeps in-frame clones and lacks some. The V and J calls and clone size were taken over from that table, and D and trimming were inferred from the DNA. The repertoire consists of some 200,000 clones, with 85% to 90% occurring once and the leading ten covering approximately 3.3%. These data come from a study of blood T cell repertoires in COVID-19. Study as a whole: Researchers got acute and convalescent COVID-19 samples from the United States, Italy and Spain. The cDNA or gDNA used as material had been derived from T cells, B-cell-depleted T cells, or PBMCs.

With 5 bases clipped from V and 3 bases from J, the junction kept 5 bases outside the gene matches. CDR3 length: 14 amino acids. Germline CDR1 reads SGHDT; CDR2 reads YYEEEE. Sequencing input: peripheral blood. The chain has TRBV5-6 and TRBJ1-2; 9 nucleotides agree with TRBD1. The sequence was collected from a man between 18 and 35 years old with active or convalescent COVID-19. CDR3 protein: CASRPGQGYYGYTF. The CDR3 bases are TGTGCCAGCAGGCCGGGACAGGGATACTATGGCTACACCTTC.